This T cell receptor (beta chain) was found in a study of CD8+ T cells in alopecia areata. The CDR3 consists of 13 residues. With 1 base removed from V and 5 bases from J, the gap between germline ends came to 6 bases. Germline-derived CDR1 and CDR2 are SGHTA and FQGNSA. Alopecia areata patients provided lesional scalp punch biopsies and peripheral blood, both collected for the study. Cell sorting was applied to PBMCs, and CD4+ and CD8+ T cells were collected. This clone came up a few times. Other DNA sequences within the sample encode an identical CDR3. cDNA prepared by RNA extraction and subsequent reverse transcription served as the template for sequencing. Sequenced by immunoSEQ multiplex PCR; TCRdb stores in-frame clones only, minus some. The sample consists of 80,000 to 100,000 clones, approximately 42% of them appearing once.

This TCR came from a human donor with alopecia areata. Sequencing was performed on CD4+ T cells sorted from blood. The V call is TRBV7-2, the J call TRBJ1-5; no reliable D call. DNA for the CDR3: TGTGCCAGCAGCTTAGTTCGGGATCAGCCCCAGCATTTT. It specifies CASSLVRDQPQHF.